This T cell receptor beta chain was identified during a study of T-cell memory formation after mild COVID-19. The V gene end was trimmed by 7 bases and the J gene end by 4 bases; junction bases not matched to a gene: 12. This CDR3 is 16 amino acids long. Germline V gene sequence: CDR1 SGHVS, CDR2 FNYEAQ. One entry per CDR3 protein results from TCRdb running MiXCR on the 5' RACE reads. This sample carries 250,000 to 300,000 distinct CDR3 sequences, 15% to 20% of them seen once, and the ten largest clones take roughly 20%. This clonotype was seen a handful of times. The V gene is TRBV7-6, the J gene TRBJ2-3, with TRBD1 matching over 9 bases. Sequencing input: PBMCs or a T cell subset sorted from them (not recorded which). The source is a man between 18 and 35 years old who had mild COVID-19 (a few samples of this study predate the infection). Cell type and time point are not known. The CDR3, as DNA: TGTGCCAGCACCCTAGGGGACAGGGTTCCCGCAGATACGCAGTATTTT. Protein sequence: CASTLGDRVPADTQYF. Supplemented by reference TRBV7-6 and TRBJ2-3, the full variable domain reads GAGVSQSPRYKVTKRGQDVALRCDPISGHVSLYWYRQALGQGPEFLTYFNYEAQQDKSGLPNDRFSAERPEGSISTLTIQRTEQRDSAMYRCASTLGDRVPADTQYFGPGTRLTVL.